This TCR beta chain is from a study of blood T cell repertoires in COVID-19. About the research overall: The United States, Italy and Spain supplied acute and convalescent COVID-19 samples. T cells, B-cell-depleted T cells, or PBMCs provided the cDNA or gDNA that served as material.

In the authors' workflow: Counts of nucleated cells, estimated from reference gene primer amplification, were obtained. The repertoire was sequenced with immunoSEQ multiplex PCR; TCRdb's copy has only in-frame clones and lacks some. V and J calls and clone size are as listed in that table; D and trimming were resolved from the DNA. The table includes 100,000 to 130,000 clones, 85% to 95% detected once. This CDR3 has 14 amino acids. The junction had 5 bases not matched to a gene; V was cut back by 5 bases and J by 8 bases. CDR1 and CDR2 from the germline V gene are MDHEN and SYDVKM. V gene TRBV28 combines with J gene TRBJ2-1, with TRBD2 matching 11 bases. Sequences were obtained from peripheral blood. The sequence came from a woman aged 25 to 39 with acute or convalescent COVID-19. In nucleotides, the CDR3 is TGTGCCAGCAGTCTAGCGGGAGGAGGCTATGAGCAGTTCTTC. This codes for CASSLAGGGYEQFF.